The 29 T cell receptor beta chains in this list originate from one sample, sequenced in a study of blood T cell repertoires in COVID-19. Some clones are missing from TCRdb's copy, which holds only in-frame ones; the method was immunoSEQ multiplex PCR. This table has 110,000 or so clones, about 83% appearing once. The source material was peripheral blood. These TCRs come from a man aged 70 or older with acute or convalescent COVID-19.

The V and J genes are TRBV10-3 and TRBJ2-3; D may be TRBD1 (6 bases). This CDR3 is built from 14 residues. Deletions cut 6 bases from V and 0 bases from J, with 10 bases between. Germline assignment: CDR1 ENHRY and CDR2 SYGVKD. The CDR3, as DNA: TGTGCCATCAGGGACAGCACTAGCACAGATACGCAGTATTTT. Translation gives CAIRDSTSTDTQYF.

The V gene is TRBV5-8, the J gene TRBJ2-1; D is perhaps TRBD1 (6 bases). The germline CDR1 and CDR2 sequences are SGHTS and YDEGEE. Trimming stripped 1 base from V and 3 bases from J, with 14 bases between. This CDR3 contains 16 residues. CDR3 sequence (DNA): TGTGCCAGCAGCTTGTATGGGGGCGCGGTCTACAATGAGCAGTTCTTC. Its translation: CASSLYGGAVYNEQFF. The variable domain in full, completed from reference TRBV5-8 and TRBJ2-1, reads EAGVTQSPTHLIKTRGQQATLRCSPISGHTSVYWYQQALGLGLQFLLWYDEGEERNRGNFPPRFSGRQFPNYSSELNVNALELEDSALYLCASSLYGGAVYNEQFFGPGTRLTVL.

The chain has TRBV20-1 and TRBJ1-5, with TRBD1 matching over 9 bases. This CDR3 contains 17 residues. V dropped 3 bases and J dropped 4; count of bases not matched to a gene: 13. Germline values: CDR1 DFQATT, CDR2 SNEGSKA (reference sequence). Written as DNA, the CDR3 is TGCAGTGCTAGTATGCATGACAGGGGGTACCCAAATCAGCCCCAGCATTTT. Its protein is CSASMHDRGYPNQPQHF.

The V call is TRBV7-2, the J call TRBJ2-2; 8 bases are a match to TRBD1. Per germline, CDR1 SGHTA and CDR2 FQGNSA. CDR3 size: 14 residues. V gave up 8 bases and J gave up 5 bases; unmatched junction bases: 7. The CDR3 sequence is CASYPRQGTGELFF. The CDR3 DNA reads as TGTGCCAGCTATCCTAGACAGGGGACCGGGGAGCTGTTTTTT. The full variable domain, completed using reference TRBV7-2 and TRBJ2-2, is GAGVSQSPSNKVTEKGKDVELRCDPISGHTALYWYRQSLGQGLEFLIYFQGNSAPDKSGLPSDRFSAERTGGSVSTLTIQRTQQEDSAVYLCASYPRQGTGELFFGEGSRLTVL.

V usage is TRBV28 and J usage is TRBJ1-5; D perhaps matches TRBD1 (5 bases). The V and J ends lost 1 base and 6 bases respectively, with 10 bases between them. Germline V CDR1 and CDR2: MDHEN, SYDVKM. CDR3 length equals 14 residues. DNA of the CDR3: TGTGCCAGCAGTTTATCAGGGATCGGTCAGCCCCAGCATTTT. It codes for CASSLSGIGQPQHF.

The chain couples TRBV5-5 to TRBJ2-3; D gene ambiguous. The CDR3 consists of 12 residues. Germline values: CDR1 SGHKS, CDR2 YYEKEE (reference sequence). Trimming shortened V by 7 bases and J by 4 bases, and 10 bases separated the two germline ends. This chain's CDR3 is CASLAWSDTQYF. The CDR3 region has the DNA TGTGCCAGCTTAGCTTGGTCAGATACGCAGTATTTT.

The CDR3 DNA is TGTGCCAGCAGCCTTCTGGGGGGTTCCTACTACGAGCAGTACTTC. As protein: CASSLLGGSYYEQYF. This sequence joins TRBV3-1 (or the pseudogene TRBV3-2) and TRBJ2-7; D is possibly TRBD2 (6 bases). The V gene's germline CDR1 is LGHDT and CDR2 YNNKEL (reference sequence). The CDR3 length is 15 residues. V was clipped by 4 bases and J by 3 bases, with 16 bases between them.

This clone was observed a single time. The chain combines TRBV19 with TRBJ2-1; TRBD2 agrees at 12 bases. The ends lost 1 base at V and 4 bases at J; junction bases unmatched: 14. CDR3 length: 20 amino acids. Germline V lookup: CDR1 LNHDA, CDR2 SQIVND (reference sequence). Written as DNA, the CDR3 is TGTGCCAGTAGTATAGTTGGACTAGCGGGGAGGGGGCAATTGTACAATGAGCAGTTCTTC. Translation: CASSIVGLAGRGQLYNEQFF.

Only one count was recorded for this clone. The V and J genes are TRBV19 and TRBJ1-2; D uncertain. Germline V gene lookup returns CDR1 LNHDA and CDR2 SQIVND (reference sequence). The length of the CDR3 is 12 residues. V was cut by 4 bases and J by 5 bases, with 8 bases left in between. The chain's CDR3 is CASSRLGYGYTF. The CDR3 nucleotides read TGTGCCAGTAGTAGACTAGGGTATGGCTACACCTTC.

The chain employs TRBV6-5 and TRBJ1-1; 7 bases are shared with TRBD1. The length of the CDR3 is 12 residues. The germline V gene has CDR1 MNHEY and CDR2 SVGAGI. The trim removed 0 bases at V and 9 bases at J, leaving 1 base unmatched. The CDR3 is CASSYSQGKAFF. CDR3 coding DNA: TGTGCCAGCAGTTACTCACAGGGGAAAGCTTTCTTT.

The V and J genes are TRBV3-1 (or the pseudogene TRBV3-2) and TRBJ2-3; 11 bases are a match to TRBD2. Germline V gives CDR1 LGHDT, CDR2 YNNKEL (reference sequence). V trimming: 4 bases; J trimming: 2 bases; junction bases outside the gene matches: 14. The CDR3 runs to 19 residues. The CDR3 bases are TGTGCCAGCAGCCCCAACTCACCGATAGCGGGGGGGTACACAGATACGCAGTATTTT. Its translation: CASSPNSPIAGGYTDTQYF.

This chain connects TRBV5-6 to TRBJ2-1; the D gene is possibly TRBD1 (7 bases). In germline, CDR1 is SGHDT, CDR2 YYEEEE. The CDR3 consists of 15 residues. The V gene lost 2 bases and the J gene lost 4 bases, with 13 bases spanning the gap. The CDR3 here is CASSFQGGFYNEQFF. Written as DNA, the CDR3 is TGTGCCAGCAGCTTTCAGGGGGGTTTTTACAATGAGCAGTTCTTC.

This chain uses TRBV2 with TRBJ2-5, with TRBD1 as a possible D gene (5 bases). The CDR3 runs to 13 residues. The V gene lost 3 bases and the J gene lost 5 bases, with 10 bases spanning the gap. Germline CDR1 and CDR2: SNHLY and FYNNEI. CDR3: CASSDVGRETQYF. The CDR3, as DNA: TGTGCCAGCAGTGATGTGGGGCGGGAGACCCAGTACTTC. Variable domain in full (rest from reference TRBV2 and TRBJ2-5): EPEVTQTPSHQVTQMGQEVILRCVPISNHLYFYWYRQILGQKVEFLVSFYNNEISEKSEIFDDQFSVERPDGSNFTLKIRSTKLEDSAMYFCASSDVGRETQYFGPGTRLLVL.

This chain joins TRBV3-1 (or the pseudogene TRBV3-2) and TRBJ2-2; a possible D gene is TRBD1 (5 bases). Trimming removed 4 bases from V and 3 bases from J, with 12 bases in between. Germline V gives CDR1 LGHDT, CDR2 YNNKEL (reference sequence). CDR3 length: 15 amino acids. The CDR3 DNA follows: TGTGCCAGCAGCCCCACCCAGGGTTACACCGGGGAGCTGTTTTTT. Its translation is CASSPTQGYTGELFF.

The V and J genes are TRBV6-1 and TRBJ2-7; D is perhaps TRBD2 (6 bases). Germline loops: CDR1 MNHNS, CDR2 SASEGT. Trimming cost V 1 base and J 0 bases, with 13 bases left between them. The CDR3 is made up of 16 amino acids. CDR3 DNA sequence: TGTGCCAGCAGTGAAGTTTGGGGGGTTGGCTCCTACGAGCAGTACTTC. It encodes CASSEVWGVGSYEQYF.

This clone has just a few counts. CDR3 DNA sequence: TGTGCCAGTAGAGGGGGTTTGGGTACGCAGTATTTT. Translated, it gives CASRGGLGTQYF. J is TRBJ2-3 and V is TRBV19; TRBD1 might be the D (6 bases). V lost 6 bases and J 8 bases, leaving 12 bases between the germline ends. CDR3 size: 12 residues. Germline loops: CDR1 LNHDA, CDR2 SQIVND (reference sequence).

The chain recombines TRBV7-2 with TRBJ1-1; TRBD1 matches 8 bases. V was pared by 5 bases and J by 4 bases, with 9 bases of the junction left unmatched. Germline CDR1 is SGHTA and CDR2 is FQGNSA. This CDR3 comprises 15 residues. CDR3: CASSPMTGVGTEAFF. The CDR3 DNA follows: TGTGCCAGCAGCCCGATGACAGGGGTCGGCACTGAAGCTTTCTTT.

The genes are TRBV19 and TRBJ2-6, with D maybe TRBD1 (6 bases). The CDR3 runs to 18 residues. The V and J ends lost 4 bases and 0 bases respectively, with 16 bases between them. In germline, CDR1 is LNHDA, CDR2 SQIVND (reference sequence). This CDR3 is CASSKSGQSSSGANVLTF. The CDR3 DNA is TGTGCCAGTAGTAAGTCCGGACAGTCCTCCTCTGGGGCCAACGTCCTGACTTTC.

CDR3 nucleotides: TGCGCCAGCAGCACCCTAGCGGGGGGGCCGGTTGAGCAGTTCTTC. Encoded protein: CASSTLAGGPVEQFF. The chain is built from TRBV5-1 and TRBJ2-1, with 12 bases aligning to TRBD2. J was trimmed by 9 bases and V by 4 bases; bases with no gene match: 8. CDR1 is SGHRS, CDR2 YFSETQ, per germline. This CDR3 region has 15 residues.

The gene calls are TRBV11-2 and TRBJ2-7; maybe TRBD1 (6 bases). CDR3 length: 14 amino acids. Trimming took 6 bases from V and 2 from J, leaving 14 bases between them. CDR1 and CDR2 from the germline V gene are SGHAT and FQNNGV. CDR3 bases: TGTGCCAGCAGACATAACAGGGCTCCCTACGAGCAGTACTTC. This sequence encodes CASRHNRAPYEQYF. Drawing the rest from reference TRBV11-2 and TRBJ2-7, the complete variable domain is EAGVAQSPRYKIIEKRQSVAFWCNPISGHATLYWYQQILGQGPKLLIQFQNNGVVDDSQLPKDRFSAERLKGVDSTLKIQPAKLEDSAVYLCASRHNRAPYEQYFGPGTRLTVT.

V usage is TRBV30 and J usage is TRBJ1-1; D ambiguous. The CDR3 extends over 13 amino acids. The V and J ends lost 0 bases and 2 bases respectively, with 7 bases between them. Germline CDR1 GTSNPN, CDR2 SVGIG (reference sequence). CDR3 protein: CAWSVQHNTEAFF. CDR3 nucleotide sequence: TGTGCCTGGAGTGTGCAACATAACACTGAAGCTTTCTTT.

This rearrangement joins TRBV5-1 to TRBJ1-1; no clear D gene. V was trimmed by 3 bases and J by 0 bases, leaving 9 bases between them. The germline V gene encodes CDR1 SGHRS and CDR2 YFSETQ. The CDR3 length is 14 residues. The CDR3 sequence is CASSSQSVNTEAFF. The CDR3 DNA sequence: TGCGCCAGCAGCTCCCAGTCAGTGAACACTGAAGCTTTCTTT.

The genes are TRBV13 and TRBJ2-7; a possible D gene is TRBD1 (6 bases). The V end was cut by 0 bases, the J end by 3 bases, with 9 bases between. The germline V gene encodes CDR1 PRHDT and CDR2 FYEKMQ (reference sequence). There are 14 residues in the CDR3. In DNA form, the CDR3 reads TGTGCCAGCAGCTTAGGGGCAGGGGACTACGAGCAGTACTTC. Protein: CASSLGAGDYEQYF.

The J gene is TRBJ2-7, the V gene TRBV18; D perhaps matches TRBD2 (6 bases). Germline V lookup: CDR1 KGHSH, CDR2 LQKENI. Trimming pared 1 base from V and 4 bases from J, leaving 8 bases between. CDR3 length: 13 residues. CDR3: CASSPLEGYEQYF. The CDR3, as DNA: TGTGCCAGCTCACCACTGGAGGGGTACGAGCAGTACTTC.

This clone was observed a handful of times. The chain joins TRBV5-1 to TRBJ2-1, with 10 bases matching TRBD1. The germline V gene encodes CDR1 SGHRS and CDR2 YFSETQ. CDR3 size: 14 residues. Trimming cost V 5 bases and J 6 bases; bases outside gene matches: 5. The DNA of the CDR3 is TGCGCCAGCAGTGAATGGACAGGGGGCAATGAGCAGTTCTTC. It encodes CASSEWTGGNEQFF.

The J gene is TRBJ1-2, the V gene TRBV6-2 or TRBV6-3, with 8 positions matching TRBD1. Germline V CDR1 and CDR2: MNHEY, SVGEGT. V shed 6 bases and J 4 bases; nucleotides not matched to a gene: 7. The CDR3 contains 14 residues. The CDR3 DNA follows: TGTGCCAGCAGCACACAGGGGGGCGCCTATGGCTACACCTTC. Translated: CASSTQGGAYGYTF.

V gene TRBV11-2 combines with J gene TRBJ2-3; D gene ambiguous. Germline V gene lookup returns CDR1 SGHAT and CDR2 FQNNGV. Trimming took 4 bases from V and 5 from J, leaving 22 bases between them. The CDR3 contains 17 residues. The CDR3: CASSSGSSWLGLDTQYF. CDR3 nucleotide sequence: TGTGCCAGCAGCTCGGGTTCCAGTTGGCTAGGATTAGATACGCAGTATTTT.

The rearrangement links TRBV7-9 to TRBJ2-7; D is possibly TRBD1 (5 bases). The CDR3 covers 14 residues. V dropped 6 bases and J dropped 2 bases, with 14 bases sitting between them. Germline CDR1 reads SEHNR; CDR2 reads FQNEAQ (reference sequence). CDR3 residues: CASSFRVTPYEQYF. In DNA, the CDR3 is TGTGCCAGCAGTTTCAGGGTAACACCCTACGAGCAGTACTTC.

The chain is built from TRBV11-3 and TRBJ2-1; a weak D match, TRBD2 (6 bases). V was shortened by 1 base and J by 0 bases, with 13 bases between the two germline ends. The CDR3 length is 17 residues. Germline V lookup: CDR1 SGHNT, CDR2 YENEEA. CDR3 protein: CASSLGGGSGSYNEQFF. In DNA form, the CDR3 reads TGTGCCAGCAGCTTAGGTGGGGGGTCAGGCTCCTACAATGAGCAGTTCTTC. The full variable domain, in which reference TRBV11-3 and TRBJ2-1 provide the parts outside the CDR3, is EAGVVQSPRYKIIEKKQPVAFWCNPISGHNTLYWYLQNLGQGPELLIRYENEEAVDDSQLPKDRFSAERLKGVDSTLKIQPAELGDSAVYLCASSLGGGSGSYNEQFFGPGTRLTVL.